The source of this T cell receptor (beta chain) is a study of blood T cell repertoires in COVID-19. Study-wide background: Samples came from the United States, Italy and Spain, spanning acute and convalescent COVID-19.

Sequencing was performed with immunoSEQ multiplex PCR; in TCRdb, only in-frame clones are kept and a portion is missing. The table lists 200,000 to 300,000 clones, about 86% of them singletons. The CDR3 is 16 residues long. The junction had 12 bases not matched to a gene; V was cut back by 4 bases and J by 6 bases. Germline V gene sequence: CDR1 KGHSH, CDR2 LQKENI. The clonotype originates from a man aged 30 to 39 with active or convalescent COVID-19. The sequenced material came from peripheral blood. J is TRBJ1-1 and V is TRBV18; 9 bases fit TRBD1. The CDR3 region is CASSRNPGQGFPEAFF. CDR3 in DNA: TGTGCCAGCTCACGAAATCCGGGACAGGGCTTTCCTGAAGCTTTCTTT.